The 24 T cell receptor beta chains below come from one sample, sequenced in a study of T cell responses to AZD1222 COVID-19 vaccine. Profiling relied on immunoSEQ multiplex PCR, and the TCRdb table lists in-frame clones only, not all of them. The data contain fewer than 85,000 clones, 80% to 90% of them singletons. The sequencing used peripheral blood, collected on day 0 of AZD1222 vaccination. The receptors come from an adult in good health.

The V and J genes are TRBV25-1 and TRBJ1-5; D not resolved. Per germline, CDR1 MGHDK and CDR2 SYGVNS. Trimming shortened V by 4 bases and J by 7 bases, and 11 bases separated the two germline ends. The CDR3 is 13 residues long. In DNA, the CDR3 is TGTGCCAGCAGTGGGGAAGGTAGCCAGCCCCAGCATTTT. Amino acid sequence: CASSGEGSQPQHF.

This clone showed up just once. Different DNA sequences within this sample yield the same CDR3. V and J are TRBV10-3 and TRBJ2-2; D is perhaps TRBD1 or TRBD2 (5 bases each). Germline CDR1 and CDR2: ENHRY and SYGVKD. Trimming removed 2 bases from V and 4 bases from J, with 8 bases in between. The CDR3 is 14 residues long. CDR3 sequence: CAISERGGTGELFF. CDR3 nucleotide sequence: TGTGCCATCAGTGAGCGGGGCGGCACCGGGGAGCTGTTTTTT.

Here the CDR3 reads CASSLQGYGTGELFF. CDR3 bases: TGTGCCAGCAGTCTACAGGGGTACGGCACCGGGGAGCTGTTTTTT. V usage is TRBV6-2 or TRBV6-3 and J usage is TRBJ2-2, with 7 nucleotides matching TRBD1. Per germline, CDR1 MNHEY and CDR2 SVGEGT. The J segment lost 4 bases and the V segment lost 5 bases, leaving 7 bases of the junction unmatched. The CDR3 consists of 15 residues.

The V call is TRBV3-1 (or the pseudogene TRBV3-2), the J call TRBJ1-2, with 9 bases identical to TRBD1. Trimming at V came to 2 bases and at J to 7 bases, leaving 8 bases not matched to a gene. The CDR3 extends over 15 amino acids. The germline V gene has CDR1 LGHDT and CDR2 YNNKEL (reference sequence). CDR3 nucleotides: TGTGCCAGCAGCCAATCGACAGGGGGGGGTCCTGGCTACACCTTC. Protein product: CASSQSTGGGPGYTF.

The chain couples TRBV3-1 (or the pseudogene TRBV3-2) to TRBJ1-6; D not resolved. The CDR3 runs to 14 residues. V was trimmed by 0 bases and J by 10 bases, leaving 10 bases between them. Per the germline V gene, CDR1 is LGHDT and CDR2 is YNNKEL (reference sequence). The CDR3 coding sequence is TGTGCCAGCAGCCAAGATGCCAGGATGTCACCCCTCCACTTT. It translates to CASSQDARMSPLHF.

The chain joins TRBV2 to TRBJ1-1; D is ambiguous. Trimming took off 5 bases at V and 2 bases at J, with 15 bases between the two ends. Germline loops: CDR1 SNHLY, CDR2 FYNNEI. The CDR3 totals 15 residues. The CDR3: CASSPNAGGNTEAFF. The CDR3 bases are TGTGCCAGCAGTCCCAACGCGGGTGGAAACACTGAAGCTTTCTTT.

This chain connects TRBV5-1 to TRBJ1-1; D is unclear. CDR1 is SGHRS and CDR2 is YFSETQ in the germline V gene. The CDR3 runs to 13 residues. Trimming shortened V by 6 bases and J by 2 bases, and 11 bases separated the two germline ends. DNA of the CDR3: TGCGCCAGCACCCCGTCAGGAAACACTGAAGCTTTCTTT. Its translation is CASTPSGNTEAFF. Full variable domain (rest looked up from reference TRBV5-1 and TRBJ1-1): KAGVTQTPRYLIKTRGQQVTLSCSPISGHRSVSWYQQTPGQGLQFLFEYFSETQRNKGNFPGRFSGRQFSNSRSEMNVSTLELGDSALYLCASTPSGNTEAFFGQGTRLTVV.

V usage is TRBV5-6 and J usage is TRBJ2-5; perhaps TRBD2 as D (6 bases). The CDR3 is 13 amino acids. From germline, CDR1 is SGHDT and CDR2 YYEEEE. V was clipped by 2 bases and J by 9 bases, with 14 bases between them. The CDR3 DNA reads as TGTGCCAGCAGCTTAGGCTCTCCGGGGGCCCAGTACTTC. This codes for CASSLGSPGAQYF.

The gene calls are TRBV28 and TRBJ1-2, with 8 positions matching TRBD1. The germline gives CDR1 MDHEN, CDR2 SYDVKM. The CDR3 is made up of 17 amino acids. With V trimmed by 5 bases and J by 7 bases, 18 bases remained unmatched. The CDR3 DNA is TGTGCCAGCAGTGCCGGGACAGGCGTGGACGGGGGCGGTGGCTACACCTTC. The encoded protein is CASSAGTGVDGGGGYTF.

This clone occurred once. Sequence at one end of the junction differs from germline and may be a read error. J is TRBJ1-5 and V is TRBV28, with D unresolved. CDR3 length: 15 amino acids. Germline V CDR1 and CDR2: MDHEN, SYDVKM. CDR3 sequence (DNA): TGTGCCAGCTGTTTTATAGGAAACGGCAATCAGCCCCAGCATTTT. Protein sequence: CASCFIGNGNQPQHF.

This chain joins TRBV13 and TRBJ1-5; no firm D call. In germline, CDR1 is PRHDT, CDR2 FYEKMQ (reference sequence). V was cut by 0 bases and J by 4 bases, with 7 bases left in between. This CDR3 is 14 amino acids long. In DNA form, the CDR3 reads TGTGCCAGCAGCTTAGGCAGGAAGAATCAGCCCCAGCATTTT. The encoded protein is CASSLGRKNQPQHF.

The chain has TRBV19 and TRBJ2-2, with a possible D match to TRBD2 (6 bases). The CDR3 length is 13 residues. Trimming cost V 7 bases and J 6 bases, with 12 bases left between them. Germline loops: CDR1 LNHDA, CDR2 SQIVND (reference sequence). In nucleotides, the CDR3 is TGTGCCAGTAATATCGGGACTTCCGGGGAGCTGTTTTTT. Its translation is CASNIGTSGELFF.

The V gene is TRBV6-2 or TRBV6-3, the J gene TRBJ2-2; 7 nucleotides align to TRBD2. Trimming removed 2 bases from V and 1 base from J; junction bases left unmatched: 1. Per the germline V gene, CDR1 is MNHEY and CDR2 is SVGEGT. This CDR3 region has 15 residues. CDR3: CASSYTGGNTGELFF. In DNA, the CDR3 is TGTGCCAGCAGTTACACGGGGGGGAACACCGGGGAGCTGTTTTTT.

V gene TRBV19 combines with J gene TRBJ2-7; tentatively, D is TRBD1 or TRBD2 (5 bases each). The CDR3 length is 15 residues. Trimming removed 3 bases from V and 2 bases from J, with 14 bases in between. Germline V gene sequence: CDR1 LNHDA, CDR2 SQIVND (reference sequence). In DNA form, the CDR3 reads TGTGCCAGTAGTATCCGGGACGGCGTAACCTACGAGCAGTACTTC. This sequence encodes CASSIRDGVTYEQYF.

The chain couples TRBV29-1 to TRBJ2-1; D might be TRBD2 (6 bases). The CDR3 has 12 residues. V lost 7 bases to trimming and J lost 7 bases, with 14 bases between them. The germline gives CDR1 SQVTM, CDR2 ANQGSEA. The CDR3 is CSASRGSNEQFF. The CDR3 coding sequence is TGCAGCGCCTCCCGGGGGTCGAATGAGCAGTTCTTC.

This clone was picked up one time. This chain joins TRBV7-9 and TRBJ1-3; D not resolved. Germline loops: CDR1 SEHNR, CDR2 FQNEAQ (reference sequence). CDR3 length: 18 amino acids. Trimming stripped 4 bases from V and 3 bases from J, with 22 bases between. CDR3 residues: CASSSGGSPTQIGNTIYF. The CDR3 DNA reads TGTGCCAGCAGCTCAGGAGGGTCTCCAACGCAGATTGGAAACACCATATATTTT.

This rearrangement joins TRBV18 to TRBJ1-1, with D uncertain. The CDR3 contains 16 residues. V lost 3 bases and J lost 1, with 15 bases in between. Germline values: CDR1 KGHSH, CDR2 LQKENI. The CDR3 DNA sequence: TGTGCCAGCTCACCTCAAACGCAGGACGGGAACACTGAAGCTTTCTTT. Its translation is CASSPQTQDGNTEAFF.

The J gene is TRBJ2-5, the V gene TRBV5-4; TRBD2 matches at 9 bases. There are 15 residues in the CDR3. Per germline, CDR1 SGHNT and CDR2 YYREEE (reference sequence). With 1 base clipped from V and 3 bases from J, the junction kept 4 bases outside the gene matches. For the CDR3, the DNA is TGTGCCAGCAGCTTGCCAGCGGGAGGCGAAGAGACCCAGTACTTC. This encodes CASSLPAGGEETQYF.

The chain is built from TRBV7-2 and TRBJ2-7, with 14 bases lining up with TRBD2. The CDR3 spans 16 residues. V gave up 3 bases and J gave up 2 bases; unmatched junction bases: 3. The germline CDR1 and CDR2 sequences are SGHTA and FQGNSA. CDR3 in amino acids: CASSFGLAGGAYEQYF. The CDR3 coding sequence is TGTGCCAGCAGCTTCGGACTAGCGGGAGGTGCCTACGAGCAGTACTTC.

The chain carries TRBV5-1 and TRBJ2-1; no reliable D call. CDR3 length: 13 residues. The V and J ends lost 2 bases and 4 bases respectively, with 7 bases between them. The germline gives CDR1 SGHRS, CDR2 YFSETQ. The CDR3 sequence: CASSFNNYNEQFF. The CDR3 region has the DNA TGCGCCAGCAGCTTCAATAATTACAATGAGCAGTTCTTC.

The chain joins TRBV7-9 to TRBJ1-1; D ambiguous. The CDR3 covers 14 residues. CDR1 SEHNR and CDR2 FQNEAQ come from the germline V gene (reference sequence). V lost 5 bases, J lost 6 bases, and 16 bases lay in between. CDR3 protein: CASSPPGSDPEAFF. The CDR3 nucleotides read TGTGCCAGCAGCCCTCCGGGATCGGACCCTGAAGCTTTCTTT.

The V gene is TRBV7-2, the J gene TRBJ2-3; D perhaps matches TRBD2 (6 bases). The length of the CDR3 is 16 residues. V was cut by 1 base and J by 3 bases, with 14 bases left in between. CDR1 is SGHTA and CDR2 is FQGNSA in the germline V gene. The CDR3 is CASSLVGSGSTDTQYF. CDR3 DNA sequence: TGTGCCAGCAGCTTAGTAGGTAGCGGTTCAACAGATACGCAGTATTTT.

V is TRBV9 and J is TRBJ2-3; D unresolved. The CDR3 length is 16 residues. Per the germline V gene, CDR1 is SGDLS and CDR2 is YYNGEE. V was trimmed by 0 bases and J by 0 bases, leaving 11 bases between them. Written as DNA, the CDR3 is TGTGCCAGCAGCGTAGTCGGTAAGGCGAGCACAGATACGCAGTATTTT. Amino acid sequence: CASSVVGKASTDTQYF.

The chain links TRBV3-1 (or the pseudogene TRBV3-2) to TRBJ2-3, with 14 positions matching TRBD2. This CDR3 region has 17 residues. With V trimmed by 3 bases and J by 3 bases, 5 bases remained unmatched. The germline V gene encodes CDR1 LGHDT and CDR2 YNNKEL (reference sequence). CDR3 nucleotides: TGTGCCAGCAGCCACGGGACTAGCGGGAGCACGACAGATACGCAGTATTTT. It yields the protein CASSHGTSGSTTDTQYF.